This T cell receptor (beta chain) was obtained from a study of blood T cell repertoires in COVID-19 (dated by TCRdb to about 2020). In the study overall: Samples covering the acute and convalescent phases of COVID-19 were provided by collaborators in the United States, Italy and Spain. The repertoires were made available in a free public database intended to serve as a resource for research on the immune response to SARS-CoV-2. Subjects who had been exposed to COVID-19, were actively infected with it, or had recovered from it provided the deeply sampled blood TCRbeta repertoires that made up the dataset. HLA class I and class II types, where available, came from metadata supplied by the sample provider rather than from assay-based typing. The material from the prospective study consisted of cDNA or gDNA derived from T cells, B-cell-depleted T cells, or PBMCs. Samples came from the ongoing ImmuneRACE study (first 160 participants) plus 1,254 subjects from 6 global collaborators. The sample metadata nearly always contained a de-identified subject ID, COVID-19 status, age in years and sex. Overall results and qualifications from the work: The quantity of clinical and demographic metadata differed by source and by participant and was supplied without curation.

TCRbeta CDR3 regions were amplified from genomic DNA using the immunoSEQ Assay, a bias-controlled multiplex PCR. Per the original workflow: The number of nucleated cells in each sample was estimated by amplification of reference gene primers within the assay. To quantify the absolute abundance of each unique TCRbeta CDR3 rearrangement, sequence reads were collapsed and filtered. For each sample, productive Simpson clonality was calculated as the square root of Simpson's diversity index over productive rearrangements. As stored in TCRdb, this immuneACCESS dataset retains in-frame rearrangements with V and J assigned. A fraction of the clones does not appear; measured against another copy, unresolved V genes explain less than half of the discrepancy, and the remainder lacks a known reason. V and J calls and clone size are as listed in that table; D and trimming were resolved from the DNA. Across this sample there are about 360,000 clones, with 75% to 90% seen only once. About 7% of the sample is held by the ten biggest clonotypes.

This clone was detected a few times. Its antigen is currently not known. Germline and junction disagree at one end, which may indicate a read error. The CDR3 covers 15 residues, taking in both the cysteine and the phenylalanine. Of all the DNA, just the CDR3 is kept, 45 bases in frame from base 1. Based on the germline V gene (reference sequence), the CDR1 and CDR2 sequences are SGHNT and YYREEE. One collaborating source in Seattle enrolled patients during active infection and followed them longitudinally through the course of disease. Whole blood was collected in K2EDTA tubes by collaborating institutions according to the institutions' own protocols. For TCRbeta analysis, collaborators shipped samples as frozen whole blood, isolated PBMCs, or DNA extracted from either of those sample types.

This chain is built from TRBV5-4 and TRBJ1-6; the D gene assignment is ambiguous. What was sequenced was peripheral blood. This clonotype was sampled from a woman aged 55-70 years with COVID-19, enrolled during active disease. The bases read TGTGCCAGCAGTTTGGACCGAGGGAGTAATTCACCCCTCCACTTT. Translated, this is CASSLDRGSNSPLHF.